This T cell receptor beta chain was sequenced in a study of human T cells and chemical hapten exposure. On the study more broadly: It was small differences in pooled library volume that mainly caused per-sample TCR yields to vary.

This CDR3 is 15 amino acids long. The V segment lost 5 bases and the J segment 7 bases; nucleotides outside the gene matches: 11. Germline V gene lookup returns CDR1 SGHTA and CDR2 FQGNSA. Time point of the sample: patch test 3, about 24 weeks after DPC sensitization. The treatment is: therapeutic diphenylcyclopropenone sensitization with weekly scalp DPC. The sample holds many counts of this clonotype. TCRdb independently ran MiXCR on the RACE reads; one entry per CDR3 protein. Of tens of thousands of distinct CDR3 sequences in the sample, about an eighth were seen once. The rearrangement joins TRBV7-2 to TRBJ2-3, with 8 positions matching TRBD2. The starting material was whole blood, obtained in connection with sensitization to the hapten diphenylcyclopropenone (DPC). The source of this sequence is a man aged 25-45 years with alopecia areata. Some clones in this sample may be carry-over from other donors' samples. The CDR3 spells CASSPAGRGAYTQYF. CDR3 bases: TGTGCCAGCAGCCCCGCGGGGCGGGGGGCCTATACGCAGTATTTT.